This section outlines one T cell receptor beta chain sequence together with its context. This clonotype was observed at least ten times. It lacks a known antigen. The input lacks base qualities; no much larger clone sits a single base away. From the germline V gene, CDR1 is MNHNS and CDR2 is SASEGT. The CDR3, cysteine through phenylalanine, is 15 amino acids long. Only the CDR3 part of the read is kept: 45 bases, read in frame from the first base. Germline trimming: 0 bases from V, 4 bases from J; junction bases outside gene matches: 0. Set within a cohort of healthcare workers in London, UK, this nested case-control study involved weekly PCR testing of nasopharyngeal swabs along with blood sampling. Healthcare workers were enrolled in the week of the UK lockdown, from 23 to 31 March 2020, and were followed every week for up to roughly 15 weeks. Libraries were built with 5' RACE. The instrument given in TCRdb is NextSeq 500. To correct for sequencing error and PCR bias, the TCR library protocol tagged individual cDNA molecules with unique molecular identifiers. Both TCR alpha and beta chains were sequenced, and tight co-correlation was observed between alpha and beta sequence abundances in each sample. In the authors' own workflow: Decombinator V4 was used to perform V gene, J gene and CDR3 annotation of TCR sequences. Expanded TCRs were defined as changing significantly between any two time points under a Poisson model with p below 0.0001. TCR abundances were normalised to the total number of TCRs sequenced per sample and expressed as counts per million. TRAV1-2 paired with TRAJ12, TRAJ20 or TRAJ33 defined MAIT TCRs, while TRAV10 paired with TRAJ18 defined iNKT TCRs. VDJdb, accessed on 1 November 2021, was searched for TCRs annotated for CMV, EBV and SARS-CoV-2, and TCRs annotated for more than one antigen were excluded. TCRdb passed the public sequencing reads through fastp at Q25 and MiXCR, retaining productive beta sequences. CDR3 protein sequences are deduplicated, and each keeps its most common genes and DNA. TCRdb's processing, not the authors', yielded these V and J calls. In all, the sample holds some 80,000 distinct CDR3 sequences, and roughly 13% of those were seen once. The ten largest clonotypes hold around 1.5% of the sample.

The sample comes from a study of early T cells in non-severe SARS-CoV-2 infection listed by TCRdb under 2021. Regarding the research as a whole: Because TCR sequencing relied on bulk RNA taken from unsorted whole blood, pairing of alpha and beta chains was not possible.

What the study reported, not specific to this receptor: VDJdb matching was skewed toward anti-spike CD8 responses and likely underestimated virus-specific expansions by missing private and CD4 specificities.

This chain is built from TRBV6-1 and TRBJ2-1, with 10 bases aligning to TRBD2. The receptor's source is an adult who was a healthcare worker with PCR-confirmed SARS-CoV-2 infection or an uninfected control (not recorded which). Sample: whole blood. The sequenced DNA: TGTGCCAGCAGTGAAGCTAGCGGGGGGTACAATGAGCAGTTCTTC. This codes for CASSEASGGYNEQFF.